The next 4 T cell receptor beta chains were all read from a single sample in a study of T cell repertoires in cytomegalovirus infection. TCRdb itself ran the reads through MiXCR, one entry per CDR3 protein. The sample shows 750,000 to 950,000 distinct CDR3 sequences, 25% to 30% of them seen only once. No antigen is known for these receptors. The sample consisted of cultured CD8+ T cells from PBMCs, taken from culture after CMV antigen stimulation. The receptor set was obtained from a human donor in good health (CMV status not recorded). Some clones in this sample may be carry-over from other donors' samples.

The chain uses TRBV4-1 and TRBJ1-2; D gene unclear. Per germline, CDR1 MGHRA and CDR2 YSYEKL. CDR3 size: 15 residues. Trimming pared 0 bases from V and 2 bases from J, leaving 10 bases between. The CDR3 DNA is TGCGCCAGCAGCCAAGATCCAGGAGAAAACTATGGCTACACCTTC. Translated: CASSQDPGENYGYTF.

This clonotype occurred many times. The chain is built from TRBV12-3 or TRBV12-4 and TRBJ2-2; 8 bases match TRBD2. V shed 4 bases and J 0 bases; nucleotides not matched to a gene: 4. This CDR3 has 16 residues. This CDR3 reads CASSSRAGANTGELFF. As DNA, the CDR3 is TGTGCCAGCAGTTCCCGAGCGGGGGCGAACACCGGGGAGCTGTTTTTT.

The sample holds a few counts of this clonotype. The genes are TRBV7-2 and TRBJ1-2; 7 bases fit TRBD1. The trim removed 5 bases at V and 4 bases at J, leaving 10 bases unmatched. The germline CDR1 and CDR2 sequences are SGHTA and FQGNSA. This CDR3 spans 15 amino acids. The CDR3 sequence: CASSVTGQILYGYTF. CDR3 bases: TGTGCCAGCAGCGTAACGGGACAGATCCTCTATGGCTACACCTTC.

This sequence joins TRBV4-1 and TRBJ2-7; 11 bases fit TRBD2. V shed 0 bases and J 3 bases; nucleotides not matched to a gene: 7. Germline loops: CDR1 MGHRA, CDR2 YSYEKL. This CDR3 has 17 amino acids. This chain's CDR3 is CASSQEPLLAGGYEQYV. As DNA, the CDR3 is TGCGCCAGCAGCCAAGAACCTCTTCTAGCGGGAGGCTACGAGCAGTACGTC.